Below are 9 T cell receptor beta chains sequenced from a single sample in a study of T cells in Graves' hyperthyroidism and ophthalmopathy. It was RNA transcripts that yielded the amplified TCR beta CDR3 regions. TCR CDR3 underwent first-round RT-PCR with the HTBI primer set. Each CDR3 protein is one row after TCRdb ran MiXCR on the multiplex PCR reads. The sample holds around 430,000 distinct CDR3 sequences, more than 12% seen once. Specimen: blood. The receptors derive from a woman in her twenties or thirties with Graves' hyperthyroidism.

This chain connects TRBV4-2 to TRBJ2-1; D is possibly TRBD1 (5 bases). The germline V and J ends were trimmed by 0 bases and 5 bases, with 8 bases remaining between them. Per the germline V gene, CDR1 is LGHNA and CDR2 is YNFKEQ. There are 14 residues in the CDR3. The CDR3 nucleotides read TGTGCCAGCAGCCAAGATCGCAGGGACAATGAGCAGTTCTTC. This encodes CASSQDRRDNEQFF.

In this sample, this clonotype turned up many times. The rearrangement joins TRBV5-1 to TRBJ2-3; a weak D match, TRBD2 (5 bases). Germline V gene lookup returns CDR1 SGHRS and CDR2 YFSETQ. There are 15 residues in the CDR3. V lost 1 base and J lost 6, with 15 bases in between. CDR3 bases: TGCGCCAGCAGCTTGTCCAGCGGTAGTGACGATACGCAGTATTTT. Translation gives CASSLSSGSDDTQYF.

This rearrangement joins TRBV6-2 or TRBV6-3 to TRBJ2-3, with D hard to call. The closer fit of TRBJ1-5 to the DNA end suggests the J call may be wrong. CDR1 is MNHEY and CDR2 is SVGEGT in the germline V gene. The CDR3 consists of 15 residues. For the CDR3, the DNA is TGTGCCAGCAGTTGGGTGACGGGCAGCACAGATACGCAGCATTTT. Encoded protein: CASSWVTGSTDTQHF.

The chain couples TRBV28 to TRBJ2-1; TRBD2 matches 11 bases. The germline gives CDR1 MDHEN, CDR2 SYDVKM. J was trimmed by 6 bases and V by 4 bases; bases with no gene match: 5. CDR3 length: 15 residues. The CDR3 sequence: CASSSRLAGSNEQFF. CDR3 sequence (DNA): TGTGCCAGCAGTTCCCGACTAGCGGGAAGCAATGAGCAGTTCTTC.

This clonotype came up many times. The rearrangement uses TRBV27 and TRBJ2-1; 14 bases agree with TRBD2. Germline lookup yields CDR1 MNHEY and CDR2 SMNVEV (reference sequence). The CDR3 has 17 residues. V lost 7 bases, J lost 0 bases, and 5 bases stayed unmatched. CDR3 sequence reads: CASTGLAGGYSYNEQFF. The CDR3 DNA reads TGTGCCAGCACCGGACTAGCGGGAGGATACTCCTACAATGAGCAGTTCTTC.

V usage is TRBV9 and J usage is TRBJ2-2; tentative D call: TRBD1 (6 bases). The CDR3 runs to 14 residues. The ends were cut back, 0 bases at V and 7 bases at J, with 10 bases in the middle. Germline V gives CDR1 SGDLS, CDR2 YYNGEE. The CDR3 DNA is TGTGCCAGCAGCGTAGGAGGGGGAAGCGGGGAGCTGTTTTTT. Amino acid sequence: CASSVGGGSGELFF.

The chain couples TRBV10-2 to TRBJ2-1; TRBD2 might be the D (5 bases). CDR3 length equals 14 residues. Germline V lookup: CDR1 WSHSY, CDR2 SAAADI. Trimming removed 3 bases from V and 9 bases from J, with 15 bases in between. In DNA, the CDR3 is TGCGCCAGCAGTGAAGCTAGCCGCCTTGGTGAGCAGTTCTTC. It yields the protein CASSEASRLGEQFF.

A few counts support this clonotype. The junction and the germline gene differ at one end; a read error may be behind it. The chain employs TRBV20-1 and TRBJ2-7, with D perhaps TRBD2 (6 bases). The CDR3 totals 13 residues. Germline V gives CDR1 DFQATT, CDR2 SNEGSKA (reference sequence). CDR3 sequence reads: CGASDEIPYEQYF. Here the CDR3 DNA reads TGCGGTGCTAGCGATGAAATACCCTACGAGCAGTACTTC.

Many counts were recorded for this clonotype. J is TRBJ2-7 and V is TRBV30; TRBD1 aligns across 9 bases. Germline CDR1 reads GTSNPN; CDR2 reads SVGIG (reference sequence). Unmatched junction bases numbered 5, after V lost 5 bases and J lost 3 bases. There are 13 residues in the CDR3. CDR3 in amino acids: CAWGTGSYYEQYF. The CDR3 DNA is TGTGCCTGGGGGACAGGGTCTTACTACGAGCAGTACTTC.